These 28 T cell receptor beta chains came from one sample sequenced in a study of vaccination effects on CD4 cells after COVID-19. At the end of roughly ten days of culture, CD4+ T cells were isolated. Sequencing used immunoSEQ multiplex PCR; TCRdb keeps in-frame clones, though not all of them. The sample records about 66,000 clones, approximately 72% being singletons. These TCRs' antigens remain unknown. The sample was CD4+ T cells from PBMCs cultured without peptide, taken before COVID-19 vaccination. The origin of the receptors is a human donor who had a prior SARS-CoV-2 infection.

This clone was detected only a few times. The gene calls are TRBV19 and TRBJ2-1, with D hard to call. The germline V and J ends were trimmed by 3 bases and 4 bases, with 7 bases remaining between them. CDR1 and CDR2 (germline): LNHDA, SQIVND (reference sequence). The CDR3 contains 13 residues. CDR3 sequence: CASSIGLYNEQFF. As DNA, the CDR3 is TGTGCCAGTAGTATCGGTTTATACAATGAGCAGTTCTTC.

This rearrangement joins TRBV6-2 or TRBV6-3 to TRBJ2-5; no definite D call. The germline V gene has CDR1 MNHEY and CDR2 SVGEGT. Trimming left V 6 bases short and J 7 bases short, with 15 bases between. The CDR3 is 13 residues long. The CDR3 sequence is CASSSAILGTQYF. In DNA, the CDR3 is TGTGCCAGCAGCAGCGCTATACTGGGGACCCAGTACTTC.

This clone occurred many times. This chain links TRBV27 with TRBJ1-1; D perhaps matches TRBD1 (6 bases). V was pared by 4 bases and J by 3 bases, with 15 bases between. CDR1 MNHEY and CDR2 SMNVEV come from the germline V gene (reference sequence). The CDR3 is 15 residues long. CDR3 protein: CASSWGANRDTEAFF. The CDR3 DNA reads TGTGCCAGCAGTTGGGGGGCCAACAGGGACACTGAAGCTTTCTTT.

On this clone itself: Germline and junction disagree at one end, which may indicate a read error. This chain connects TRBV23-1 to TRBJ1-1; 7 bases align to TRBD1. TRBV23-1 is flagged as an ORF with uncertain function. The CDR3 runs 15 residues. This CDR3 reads CASSQSNPTGFIPAF. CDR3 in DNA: TGCGCCAGCAGTCAATCGAACCCGACAGGGTTTATCCCGGCCTTT.

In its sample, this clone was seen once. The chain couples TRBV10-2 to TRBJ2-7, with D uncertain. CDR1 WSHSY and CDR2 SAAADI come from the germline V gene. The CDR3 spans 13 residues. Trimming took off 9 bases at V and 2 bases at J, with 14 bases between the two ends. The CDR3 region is CASAEAPAYEQYF. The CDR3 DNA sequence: TGCGCCAGTGCAGAAGCCCCGGCCTACGAGCAGTACTTC.

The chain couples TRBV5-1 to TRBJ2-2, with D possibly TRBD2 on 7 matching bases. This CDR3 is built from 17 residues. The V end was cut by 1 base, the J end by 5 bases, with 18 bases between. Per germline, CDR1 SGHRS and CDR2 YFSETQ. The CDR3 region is CASSLRSGGLTTGELFF. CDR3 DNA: TGCGCCAGCAGCTTGAGGTCGGGGGGCCTCACGACCGGGGAGCTGTTTTTT.

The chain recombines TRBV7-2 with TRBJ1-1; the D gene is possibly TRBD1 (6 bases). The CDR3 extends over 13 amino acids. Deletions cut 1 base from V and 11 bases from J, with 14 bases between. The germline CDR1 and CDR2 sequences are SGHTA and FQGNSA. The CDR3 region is CASSLGTATNAFF. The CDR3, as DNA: TGTGCCAGCAGCTTAGGGACAGCGACGAATGCTTTCTTT.

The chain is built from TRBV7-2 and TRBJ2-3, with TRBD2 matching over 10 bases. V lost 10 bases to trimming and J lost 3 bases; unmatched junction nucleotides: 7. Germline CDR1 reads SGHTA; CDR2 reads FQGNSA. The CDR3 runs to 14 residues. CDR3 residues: CAISRTSGTDTQYF. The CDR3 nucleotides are TGTGCCATTTCGAGGACTAGCGGTACAGATACGCAGTATTTT.

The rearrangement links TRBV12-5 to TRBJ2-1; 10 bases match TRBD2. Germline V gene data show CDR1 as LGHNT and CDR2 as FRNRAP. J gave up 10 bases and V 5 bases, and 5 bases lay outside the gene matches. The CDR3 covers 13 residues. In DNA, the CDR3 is TGTGCTAGTGGTATAGCGGGGGGCCGAGAGCAGTTCTTC. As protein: CASGIAGGREQFF.

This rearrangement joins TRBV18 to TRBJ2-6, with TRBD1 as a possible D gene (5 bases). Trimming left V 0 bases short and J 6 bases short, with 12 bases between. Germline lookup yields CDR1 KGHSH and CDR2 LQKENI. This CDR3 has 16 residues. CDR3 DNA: TGTGCCAGCTCACCACCGGCAGGGTGGGAGGCCAACGTCCTGACTTTC. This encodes CASSPPAGWEANVLTF.

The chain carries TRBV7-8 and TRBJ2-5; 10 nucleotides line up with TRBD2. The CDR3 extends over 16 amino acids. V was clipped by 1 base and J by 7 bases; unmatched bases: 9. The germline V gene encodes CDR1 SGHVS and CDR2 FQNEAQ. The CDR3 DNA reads TGTGCCAGCAGCTTAGAGCGGGGGGGGGTACGTTGGACCCAGTACTTC. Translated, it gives CASSLERGGVRWTQYF.

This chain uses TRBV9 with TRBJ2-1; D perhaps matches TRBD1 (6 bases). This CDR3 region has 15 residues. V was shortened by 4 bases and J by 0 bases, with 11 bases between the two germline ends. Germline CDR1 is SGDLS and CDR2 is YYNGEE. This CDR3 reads CASSLQGSSYNEQFF. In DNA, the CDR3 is TGTGCCAGCAGCTTGCAGGGGAGCTCCTACAATGAGCAGTTCTTC.

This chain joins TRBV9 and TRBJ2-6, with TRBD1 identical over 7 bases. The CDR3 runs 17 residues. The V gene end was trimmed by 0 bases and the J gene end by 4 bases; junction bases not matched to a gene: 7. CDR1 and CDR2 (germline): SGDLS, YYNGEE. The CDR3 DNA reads TGTGCCAGCAGCGTAGGGACAGGCCTGGGGGGGGCCAACGTCCTGACTTTC. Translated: CASSVGTGLGGANVLTF.

The CDR3 reads CASTLQGMNTEAFF. The CDR3 bases are TGTGCCAGCACTCTACAGGGCATGAACACTGAAGCTTTCTTT. This sequence joins TRBV6-6 and TRBJ1-1, with D maybe TRBD1 (6 bases). CDR3 length equals 14 residues. Germline V gene data show CDR1 as MNHNY and CDR2 as SVGAGI (reference sequence). Trimming removed 7 bases from V and 0 bases from J, with 12 bases in between.

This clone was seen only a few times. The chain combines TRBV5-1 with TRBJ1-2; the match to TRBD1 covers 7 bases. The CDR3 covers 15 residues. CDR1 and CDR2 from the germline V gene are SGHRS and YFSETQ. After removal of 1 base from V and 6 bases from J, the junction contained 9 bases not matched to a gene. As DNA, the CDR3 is TGCGCCAGCAGCTTGAATGAGGGGGCAAGTAATGGCTACACCTTC. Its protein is CASSLNEGASNGYTF.

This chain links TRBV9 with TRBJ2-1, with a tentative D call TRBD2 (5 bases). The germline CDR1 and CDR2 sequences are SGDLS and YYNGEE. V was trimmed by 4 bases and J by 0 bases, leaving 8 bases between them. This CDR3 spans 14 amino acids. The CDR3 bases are TGTGCCAGCAGCCTAGCTGGCTCCTACAATGAGCAGTTCTTC. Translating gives CASSLAGSYNEQFF.

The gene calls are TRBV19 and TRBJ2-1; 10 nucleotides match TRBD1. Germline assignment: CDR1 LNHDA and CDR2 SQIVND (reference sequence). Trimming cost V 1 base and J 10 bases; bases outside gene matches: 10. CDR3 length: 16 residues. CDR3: CASSIGFGTGEREQFF. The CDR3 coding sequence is TGTGCCAGTAGTATAGGCTTCGGGACAGGGGAGAGGGAGCAGTTCTTC.

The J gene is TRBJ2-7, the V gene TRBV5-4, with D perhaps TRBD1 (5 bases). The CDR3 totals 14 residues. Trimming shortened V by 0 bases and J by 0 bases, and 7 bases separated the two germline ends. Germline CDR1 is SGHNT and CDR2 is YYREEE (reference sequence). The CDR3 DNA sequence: TGTGCCAGCAGCTTGGTGGACAACTCCTACGAGCAGTACTTC. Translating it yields CASSLVDNSYEQYF. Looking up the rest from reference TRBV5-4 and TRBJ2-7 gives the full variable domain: ETGVTQSPTHLIKTRGQQVTLRCSSQSGHNTVSWYQQALGQGPQFIFQYYREEENGRGNFPPRFSGLQFPNYSSELNVNALELDDSALYLCASSLVDNSYEQYFGPGTRLTVT.

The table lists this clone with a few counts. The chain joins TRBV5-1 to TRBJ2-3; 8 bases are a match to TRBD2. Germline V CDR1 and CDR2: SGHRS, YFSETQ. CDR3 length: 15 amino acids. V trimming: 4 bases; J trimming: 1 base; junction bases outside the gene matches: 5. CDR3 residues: CASSRMTSGTDTQYF. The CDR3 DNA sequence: TGCGCCAGCAGCCGAATGACTAGCGGCACAGATACGCAGTATTTT. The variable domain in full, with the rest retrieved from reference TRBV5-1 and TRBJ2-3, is KAGVTQTPRYLIKTRGQQVTLSCSPISGHRSVSWYQQTPGQGLQFLFEYFSETQRNKGNFPGRFSGRQFSNSRSEMNVSTLELGDSALYLCASSRMTSGTDTQYFGPGTRLTVL.

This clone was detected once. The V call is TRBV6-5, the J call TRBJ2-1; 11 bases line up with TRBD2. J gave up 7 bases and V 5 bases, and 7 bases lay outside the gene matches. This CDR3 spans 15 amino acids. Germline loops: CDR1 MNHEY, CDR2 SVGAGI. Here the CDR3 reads CASSQRLAGFNEQFF. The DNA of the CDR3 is TGTGCCAGCAGTCAGCGACTAGCGGGATTTAATGAGCAGTTCTTC.

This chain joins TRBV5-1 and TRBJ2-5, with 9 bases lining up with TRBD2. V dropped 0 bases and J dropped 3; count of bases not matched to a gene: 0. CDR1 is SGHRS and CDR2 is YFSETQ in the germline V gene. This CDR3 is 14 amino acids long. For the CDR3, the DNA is TGCGCCAGCAGCTTGGAGCGGGGGGAAGAGACCCAGTACTTC. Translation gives CASSLERGEETQYF.

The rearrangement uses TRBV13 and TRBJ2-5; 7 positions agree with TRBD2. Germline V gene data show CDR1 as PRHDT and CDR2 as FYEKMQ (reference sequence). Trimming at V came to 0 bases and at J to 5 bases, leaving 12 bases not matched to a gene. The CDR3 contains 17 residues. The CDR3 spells CASSLGLAEKSGETQYF. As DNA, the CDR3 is TGTGCCAGCAGCTTAGGGCTAGCGGAAAAAAGTGGGGAGACCCAGTACTTC.

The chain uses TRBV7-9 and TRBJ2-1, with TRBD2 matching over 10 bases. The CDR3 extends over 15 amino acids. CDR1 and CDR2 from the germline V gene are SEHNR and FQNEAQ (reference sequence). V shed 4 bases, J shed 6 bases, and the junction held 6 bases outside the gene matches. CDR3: CASSSPERGGNEQFF. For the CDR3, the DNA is TGTGCCAGCAGCTCCCCCGAGCGGGGGGGCAATGAGCAGTTCTTC.

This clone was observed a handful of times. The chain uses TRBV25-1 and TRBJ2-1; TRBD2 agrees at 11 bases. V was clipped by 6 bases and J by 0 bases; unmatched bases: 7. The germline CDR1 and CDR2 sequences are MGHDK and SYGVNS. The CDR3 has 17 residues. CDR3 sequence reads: CASRPSSGGSSYNEQFF. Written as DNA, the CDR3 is TGTGCCAGCAGACCTTCTAGCGGGGGGAGCTCCTACAATGAGCAGTTCTTC.

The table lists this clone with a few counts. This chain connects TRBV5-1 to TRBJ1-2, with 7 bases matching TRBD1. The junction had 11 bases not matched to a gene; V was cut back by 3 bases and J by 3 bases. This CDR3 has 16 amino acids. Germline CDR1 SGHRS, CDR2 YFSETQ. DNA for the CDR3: TGCGCCAGCAGCTCCGGACAGGCCAATTTTTACTATGGCTACACCTTC. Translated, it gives CASSSGQANFYYGYTF. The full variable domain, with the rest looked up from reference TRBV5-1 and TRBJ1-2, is KAGVTQTPRYLIKTRGQQVTLSCSPISGHRSVSWYQQTPGQGLQFLFEYFSETQRNKGNFPGRFSGRQFSNSRSEMNVSTLELGDSALYLCASSSGQANFYYGYTFGSGTRLTVV.

DNA of the CDR3: TGTGCCAGCAGCTCCAATCGGAAGTACGAGCAGTACTTC. The encoded protein is CASSSNRKYEQYF. The chain couples TRBV3-1 (or the pseudogene TRBV3-2) to TRBJ2-7; D is uncertain. The CDR3 consists of 13 residues. Trimming pared 5 bases from V and 4 bases from J, leaving 12 bases between. The germline gives CDR1 LGHDT, CDR2 YNNKEL (reference sequence).

Here the CDR3 reads CASSPVLASGSDTQYF. The DNA for the CDR3 is TGTGCCAGCTCACCGGTTTTGGCTAGCGGGAGCGATACGCAGTATTTT. This rearrangement joins TRBV18 to TRBJ2-3, with 10 bases aligning to TRBD2. J gave up 6 bases and V 3 bases, and 9 bases lay outside the gene matches. The CDR3 covers 16 residues. Germline loops: CDR1 KGHSH, CDR2 LQKENI.

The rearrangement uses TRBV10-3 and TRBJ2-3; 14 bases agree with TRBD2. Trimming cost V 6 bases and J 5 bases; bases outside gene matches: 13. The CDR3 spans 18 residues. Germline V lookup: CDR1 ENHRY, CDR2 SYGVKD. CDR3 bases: TGTGCCATCAGCGGAAGGGGGACTAGCGGGGGTAACGGAGATACGCAGTATTTT. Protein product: CAISGRGTSGGNGDTQYF.